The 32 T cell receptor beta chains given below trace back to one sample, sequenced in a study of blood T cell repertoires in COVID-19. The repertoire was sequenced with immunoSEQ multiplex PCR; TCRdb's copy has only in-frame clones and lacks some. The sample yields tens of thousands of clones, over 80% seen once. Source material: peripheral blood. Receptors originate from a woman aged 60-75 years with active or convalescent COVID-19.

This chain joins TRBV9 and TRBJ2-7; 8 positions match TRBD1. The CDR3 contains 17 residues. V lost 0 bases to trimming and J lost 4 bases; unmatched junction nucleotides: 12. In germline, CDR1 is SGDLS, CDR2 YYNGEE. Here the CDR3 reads CASSVGQGQGAGYEQYF. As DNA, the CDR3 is TGTGCCAGCAGCGTAGGTCAGGGGCAGGGGGCCGGGTACGAGCAGTACTTC.

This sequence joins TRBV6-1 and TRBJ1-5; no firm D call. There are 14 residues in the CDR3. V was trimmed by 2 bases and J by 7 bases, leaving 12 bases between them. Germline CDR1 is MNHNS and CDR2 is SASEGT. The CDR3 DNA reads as TGTGCCAGCAGTGAATTACTGATGGGCCAGCCCCAGCATTTT. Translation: CASSELLMGQPQHF.

The CDR3 loop reads CATSGGGGDQPQHF. CDR3 nucleotide sequence: TGTGCCACCAGCGGTGGTGGAGGGGATCAGCCCCAGCATTTT. V is TRBV15 and J is TRBJ1-5; D possibly corresponds to TRBD1 (5 bases). This CDR3 is built from 14 residues. The V gene's germline CDR1 is LNHNV and CDR2 YYDKDF (reference sequence). The germline V and J ends were trimmed by 5 bases and 5 bases, with 13 bases remaining between them.

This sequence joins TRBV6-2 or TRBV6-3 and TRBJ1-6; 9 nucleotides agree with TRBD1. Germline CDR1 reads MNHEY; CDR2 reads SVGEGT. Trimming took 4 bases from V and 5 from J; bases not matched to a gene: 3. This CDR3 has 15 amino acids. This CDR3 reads CASSLRTGDNSPLHF. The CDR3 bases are TGTGCCAGCAGTTTAAGGACAGGGGATAATTCACCCCTCCACTTT.

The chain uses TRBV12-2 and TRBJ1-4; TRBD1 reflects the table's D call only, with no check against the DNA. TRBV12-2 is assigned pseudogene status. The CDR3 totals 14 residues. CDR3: CASRLQGSDEKLFF. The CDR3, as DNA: TGTGCAAGTCGCCTCCAGGGGAGCGATGAAAAACTGTTTTTT.

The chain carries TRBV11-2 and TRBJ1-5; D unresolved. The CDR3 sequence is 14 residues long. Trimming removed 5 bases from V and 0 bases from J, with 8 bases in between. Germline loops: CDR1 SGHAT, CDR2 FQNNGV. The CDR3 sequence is CASSPGNSNQPQHF. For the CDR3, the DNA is TGTGCCAGCAGCCCGGGGAATAGCAATCAGCCCCAGCATTTT. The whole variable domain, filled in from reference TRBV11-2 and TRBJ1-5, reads EAGVAQSPRYKIIEKRQSVAFWCNPISGHATLYWYQQILGQGPKLLIQFQNNGVVDDSQLPKDRFSAERLKGVDSTLKIQPAKLEDSAVYLCASSPGNSNQPQHFGDGTRLSIL.

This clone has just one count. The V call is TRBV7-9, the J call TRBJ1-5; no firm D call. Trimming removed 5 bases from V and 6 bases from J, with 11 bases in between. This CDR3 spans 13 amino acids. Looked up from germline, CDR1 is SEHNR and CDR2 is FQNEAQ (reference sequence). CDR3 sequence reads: CASSPSAGQPQHF. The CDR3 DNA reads TGTGCCAGCAGCCCCAGCGCCGGTCAGCCCCAGCATTTT.

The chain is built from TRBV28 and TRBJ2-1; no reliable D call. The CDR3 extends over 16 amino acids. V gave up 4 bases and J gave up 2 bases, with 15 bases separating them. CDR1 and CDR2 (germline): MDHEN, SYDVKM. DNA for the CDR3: TGTGCCAGCAGTTCAGTCGAGGCTAGAGCCTACAATGAGCAGTTCTTC. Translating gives CASSSVEARAYNEQFF.

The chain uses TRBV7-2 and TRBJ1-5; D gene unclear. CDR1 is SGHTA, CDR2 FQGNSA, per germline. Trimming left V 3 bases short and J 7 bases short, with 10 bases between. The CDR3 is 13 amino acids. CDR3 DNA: TGTGCCAGCAGCTTTCGGATGAGGCAGCCCCAGCATTTT. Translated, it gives CASSFRMRQPQHF.

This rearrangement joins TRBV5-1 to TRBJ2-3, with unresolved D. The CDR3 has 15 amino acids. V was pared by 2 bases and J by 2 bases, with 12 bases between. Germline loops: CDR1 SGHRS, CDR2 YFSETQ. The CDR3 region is CASSFGRLHTDTQYF. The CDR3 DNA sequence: TGCGCCAGCAGCTTCGGAAGACTCCACACAGATACGCAGTATTTT.

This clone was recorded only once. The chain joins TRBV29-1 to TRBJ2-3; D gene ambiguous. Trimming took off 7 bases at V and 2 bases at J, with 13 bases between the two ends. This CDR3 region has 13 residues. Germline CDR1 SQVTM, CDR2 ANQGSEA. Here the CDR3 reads CSDDTAPTDTQYF. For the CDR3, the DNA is TGCAGCGACGACACGGCACCCACAGATACGCAGTATTTT.

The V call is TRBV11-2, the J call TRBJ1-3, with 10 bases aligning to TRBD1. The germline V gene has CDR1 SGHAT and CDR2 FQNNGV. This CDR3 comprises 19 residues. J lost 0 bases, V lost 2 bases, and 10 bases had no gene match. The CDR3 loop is CASSLSSGQGTYSGNTIYF. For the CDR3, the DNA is TGTGCCAGCAGCTTAAGTTCGGGACAGGGGACCTACTCTGGAAACACCATATATTTT.

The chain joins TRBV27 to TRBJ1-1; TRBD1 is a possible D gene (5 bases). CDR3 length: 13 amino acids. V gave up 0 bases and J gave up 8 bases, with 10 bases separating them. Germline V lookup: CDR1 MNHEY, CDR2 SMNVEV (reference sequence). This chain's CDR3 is CASSLSQSGEAFF. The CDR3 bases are TGTGCCAGCAGTTTATCCCAGTCAGGGGAAGCTTTCTTT.

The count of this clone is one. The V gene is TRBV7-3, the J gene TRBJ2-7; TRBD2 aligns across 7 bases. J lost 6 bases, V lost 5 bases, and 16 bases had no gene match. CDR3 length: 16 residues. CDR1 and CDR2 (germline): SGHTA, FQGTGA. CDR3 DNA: TGTGCCAGCAGCCCCACCGATAGACTAGCCACCTCCGAGCAGTACTTC. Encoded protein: CASSPTDRLATSEQYF.

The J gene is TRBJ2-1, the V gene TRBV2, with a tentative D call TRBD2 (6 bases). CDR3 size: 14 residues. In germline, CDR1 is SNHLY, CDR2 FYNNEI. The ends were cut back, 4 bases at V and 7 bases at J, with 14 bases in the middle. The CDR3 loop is CASSGEAERNEQFF. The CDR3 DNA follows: TGTGCCAGCAGTGGGGAGGCCGAGAGAAATGAGCAGTTCTTC.

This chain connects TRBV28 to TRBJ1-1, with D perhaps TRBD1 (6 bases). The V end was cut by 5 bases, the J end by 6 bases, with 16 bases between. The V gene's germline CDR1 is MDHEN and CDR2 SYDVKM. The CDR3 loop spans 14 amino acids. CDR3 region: CASSRPGHQSEAFF. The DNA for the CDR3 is TGTGCCAGCAGTCGACCGGGACATCAATCTGAAGCTTTCTTT.

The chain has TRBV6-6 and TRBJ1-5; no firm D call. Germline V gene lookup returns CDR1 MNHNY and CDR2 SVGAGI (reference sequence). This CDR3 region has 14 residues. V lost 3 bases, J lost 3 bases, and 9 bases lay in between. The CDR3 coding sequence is TGTGCCAGCAGTTATAGTGTCAACAATCAGCCCCAGCATTTT. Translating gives CASSYSVNNQPQHF.

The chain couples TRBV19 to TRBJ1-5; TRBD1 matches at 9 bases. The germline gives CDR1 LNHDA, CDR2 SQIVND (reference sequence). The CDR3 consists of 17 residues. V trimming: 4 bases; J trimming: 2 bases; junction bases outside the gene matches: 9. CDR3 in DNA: TGTGCCAGTAGTAGAATCCAACAGGGGGCAGGCAATCAGCCCCAGCATTTT. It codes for CASSRIQQGAGNQPQHF.

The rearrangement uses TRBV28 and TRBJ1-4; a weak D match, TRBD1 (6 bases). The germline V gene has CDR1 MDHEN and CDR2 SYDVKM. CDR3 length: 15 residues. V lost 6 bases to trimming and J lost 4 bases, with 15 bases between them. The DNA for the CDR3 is TGTGCCAGCAGACAGACAGGAAAGAGTAATGAAAAACTGTTTTTT. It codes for CASRQTGKSNEKLFF.

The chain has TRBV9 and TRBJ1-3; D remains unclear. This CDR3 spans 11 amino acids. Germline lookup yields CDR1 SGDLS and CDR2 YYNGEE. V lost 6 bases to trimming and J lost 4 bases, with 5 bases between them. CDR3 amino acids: CASTSGNTIYF. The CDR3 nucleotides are TGTGCCAGCACGTCCGGAAACACCATATATTTT. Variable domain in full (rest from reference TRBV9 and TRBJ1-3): DSGVTQTPKHLITATGQRVTLRCSPRSGDLSVYWYQQSLDQGLQFLIQYYNGEERAKGNILERFSAQQFPDLHSELNLSSLELGDSALYFCASTSGNTIYFGEGSWLTVV.

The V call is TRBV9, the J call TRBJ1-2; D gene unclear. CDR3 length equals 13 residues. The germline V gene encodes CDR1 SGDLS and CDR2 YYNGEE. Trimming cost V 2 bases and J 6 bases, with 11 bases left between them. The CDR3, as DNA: TGTGCCAGCAGCGTGGGCAACCGGAATGGCTACACCTTC. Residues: CASSVGNRNGYTF.

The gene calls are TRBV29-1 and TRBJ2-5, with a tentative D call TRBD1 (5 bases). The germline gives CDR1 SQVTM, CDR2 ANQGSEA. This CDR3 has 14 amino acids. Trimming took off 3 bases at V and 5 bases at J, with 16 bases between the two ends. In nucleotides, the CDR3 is TGCAGCGTTGAGGCGGCACAGGTTGGCGAGACCCAGTACTTC. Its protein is CSVEAAQVGETQYF.

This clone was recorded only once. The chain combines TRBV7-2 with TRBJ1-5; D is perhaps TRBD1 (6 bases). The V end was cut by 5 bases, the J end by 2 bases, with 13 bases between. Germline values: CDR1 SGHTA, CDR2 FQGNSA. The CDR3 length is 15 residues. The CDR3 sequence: CASSQFRGGNQPQHF. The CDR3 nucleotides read TGTGCCAGCAGCCAGTTCAGGGGCGGCAATCAGCCCCAGCATTTT.

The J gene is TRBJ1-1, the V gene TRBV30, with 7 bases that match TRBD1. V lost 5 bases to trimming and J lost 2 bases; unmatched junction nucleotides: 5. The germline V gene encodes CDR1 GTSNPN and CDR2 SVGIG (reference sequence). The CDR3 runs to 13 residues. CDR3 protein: CAWEGQVNTEAFF. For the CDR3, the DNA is TGTGCCTGGGAAGGACAGGTAAACACTGAAGCTTTCTTT.

In DNA, the CDR3 is TGTGCCAGCTCACGTGGAGGGACCGCCAACACTAACTATGGCTACACCTTC. This gives the protein CASSRGGTANTNYGYTF. This chain joins TRBV18 and TRBJ1-2, with a weak D call TRBD1 (5 bases). V lost 4 bases, J lost 0 bases, and 18 bases lay in between. The CDR3 totals 17 residues. The germline CDR1 and CDR2 sequences are KGHSH and LQKENI. The complete variable domain, with remaining parts taken from reference TRBV18 and TRBJ1-2, reads NAGVMQNPRHLVRRRGQEARLRCSPMKGHSHVYWYRQLPEEGLKFMVYLQKENIIDESGMPKERFSAEFPKEGPSILRIQQVVRGDSAAYFCASSRGGTANTNYGYTFGSGTRLTVV.

The CDR3 loop is CASSPAVASGAKNIQYF. CDR3 DNA sequence: TGTGCCAGCAGCCCAGCGGTCGCAAGTGGGGCCAAAAACATTCAGTACTTC. The V gene is TRBV11-2, the J gene TRBJ2-4; D possibly corresponds to TRBD2 (5 bases). Trimming took off 5 bases at V and 1 base at J, with 18 bases between the two ends. Germline CDR1 is SGHAT and CDR2 is FQNNGV. The CDR3 is made up of 17 amino acids. Together with reference TRBV11-2 and TRBJ2-4, the CDR3 gives the full variable domain: EAGVAQSPRYKIIEKRQSVAFWCNPISGHATLYWYQQILGQGPKLLIQFQNNGVVDDSQLPKDRFSAERLKGVDSTLKIQPAKLEDSAVYLCASSPAVASGAKNIQYFGAGTRLSVL.

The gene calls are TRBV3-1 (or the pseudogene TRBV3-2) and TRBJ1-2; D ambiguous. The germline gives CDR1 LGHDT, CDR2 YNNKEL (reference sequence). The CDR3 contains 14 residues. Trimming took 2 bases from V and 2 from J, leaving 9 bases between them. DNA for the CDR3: TGTGCCAGCAGCCAACGTAACAGAAACTATGGCTACACCTTC. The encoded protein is CASSQRNRNYGYTF.

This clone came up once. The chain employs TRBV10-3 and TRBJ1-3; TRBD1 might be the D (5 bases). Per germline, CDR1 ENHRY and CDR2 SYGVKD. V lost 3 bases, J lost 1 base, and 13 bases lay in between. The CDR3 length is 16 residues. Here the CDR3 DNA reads TGTGCCATCAGTGATAATTCACAGGAATCTGGAAACACCATATATTTT. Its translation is CAISDNSQESGNTIYF.

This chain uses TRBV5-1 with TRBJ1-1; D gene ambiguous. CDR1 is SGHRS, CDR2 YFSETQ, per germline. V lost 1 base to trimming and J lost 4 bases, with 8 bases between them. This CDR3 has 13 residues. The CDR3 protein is CASSLTATTEAFF. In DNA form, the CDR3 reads TGCGCCAGCAGCTTGACAGCAACCACTGAAGCTTTCTTT.

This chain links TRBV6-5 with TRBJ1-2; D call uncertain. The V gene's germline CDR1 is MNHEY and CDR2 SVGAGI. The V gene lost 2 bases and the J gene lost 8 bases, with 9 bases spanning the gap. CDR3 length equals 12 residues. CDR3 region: CASSYTVGGYTF. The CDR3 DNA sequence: TGTGCCAGCAGTTACACAGTTGGGGGCTACACCTTC.

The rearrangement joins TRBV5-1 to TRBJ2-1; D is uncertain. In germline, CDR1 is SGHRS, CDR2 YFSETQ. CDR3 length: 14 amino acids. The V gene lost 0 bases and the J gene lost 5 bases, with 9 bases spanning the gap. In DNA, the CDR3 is TGCGCCAGCAGCTTGGGGGCTTTGGACAATGAGCAGTTCTTC. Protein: CASSLGALDNEQFF.

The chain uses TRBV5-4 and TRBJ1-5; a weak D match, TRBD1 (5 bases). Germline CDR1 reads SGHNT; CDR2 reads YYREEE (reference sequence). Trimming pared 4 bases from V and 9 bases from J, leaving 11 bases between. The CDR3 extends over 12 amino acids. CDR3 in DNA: TGTGCCAGCAGCCTCCCTCAGGGGCCCCAGCATTTT. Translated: CASSLPQGPQHF.